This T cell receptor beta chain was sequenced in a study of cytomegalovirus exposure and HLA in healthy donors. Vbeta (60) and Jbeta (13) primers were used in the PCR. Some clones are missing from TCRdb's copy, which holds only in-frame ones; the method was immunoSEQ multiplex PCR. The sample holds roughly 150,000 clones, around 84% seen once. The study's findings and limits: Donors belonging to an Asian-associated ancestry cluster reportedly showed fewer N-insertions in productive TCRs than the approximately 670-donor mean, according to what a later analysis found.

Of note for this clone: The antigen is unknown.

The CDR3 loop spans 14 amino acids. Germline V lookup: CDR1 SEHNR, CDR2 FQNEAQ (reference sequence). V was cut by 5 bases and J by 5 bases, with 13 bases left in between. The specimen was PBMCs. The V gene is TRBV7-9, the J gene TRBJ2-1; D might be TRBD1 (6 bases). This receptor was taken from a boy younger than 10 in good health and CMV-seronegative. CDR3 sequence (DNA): TGTGCCAGCAGCACTTATCGGACAGACAATGAGCAGTTCTTC. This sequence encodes CASSTYRTDNEQFF. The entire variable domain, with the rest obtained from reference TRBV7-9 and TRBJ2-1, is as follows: DTGVSQNPRHKITKRGQNVTFRCDPISEHNRLYWYRQTLGQGPEFLTYFQNEAQLEKSRLLSDRFSAERPKGSFSTLEIQRTEQGDSAMYLCASSTYRTDNEQFFGPGTRLTVL.